This entry features one TCR beta chain sequence. The data were obtained in a study of blood T cell repertoires in COVID-19. Study at large: Samples taken during acute and convalescent COVID-19 were collected in the United States, Italy and Spain. In each case, the material was cDNA or gDNA derived from T cells, B-cell-depleted T cells, or PBMCs.

In the authors' workflow: Amplification with reference gene primers provided the estimates of nucleated cell counts. Generated by immunoSEQ multiplex PCR, the TCRdb table keeps only in-frame clones and is missing some. The DNA gave D and trimming, while V, J and clone size come from that table. The sample has around 68,000 clones, approximately 86% seen once. The receptor was isolated from a woman aged 45-65 years with acute or convalescent COVID-19. Sequenced material: peripheral blood.

CDR3 DNA: TGTGCCACCCGGTCCCCCCACGCCGGAAACACCATATATTTT. Translating gives CATRSPHAGNTIYF. This chain uses TRBV28 with TRBJ1-3; D not certain. The germline V and J ends were trimmed by 10 bases and 4 bases, with 17 bases remaining between them. Germline assignment: CDR1 MDHEN and CDR2 SYDVKM. The CDR3 has 14 amino acids.